This passage covers 30 T cell receptor beta chains from one sample sequenced in a study of blood T cell repertoires in COVID-19. The table came from immunoSEQ multiplex PCR; TCRdb's copy has only in-frame clones and leaves some out. The sample lists around 260,000 clones, around 87% occurring once. The specimen sequenced was peripheral blood. The receptors were sampled from a woman aged 40-49 years who had recovered from COVID-19.

This rearrangement joins TRBV21-1 to TRBJ1-6; the listed D gene, TRBD1, was not tested against the DNA. TRBV21-1 is deemed a pseudogene. This CDR3 comprises 17 residues. The CDR3 DNA is TGTGCCAGCAGCAAAGAGGGTCCCAGGGAATATAATTCACCCCTCCACTTT. It is translated as CASSKEGPREYNSPLHF.

In DNA form, the CDR3 reads TGTGCCAGCAGCCAAGAATACGGGGGCAGCGGGGGGGCTCCAGATACGCAGTATTTT. Translation gives CASSQEYGGSGGAPDTQYF. The chain is built from TRBV3-1 (or the pseudogene TRBV3-2) and TRBJ2-3; 10 bases agree with TRBD2. With 0 bases clipped from V and 4 bases from J, the junction kept 13 bases outside the gene matches. Germline V gene lookup returns CDR1 LGHDT and CDR2 YNNKEL (reference sequence). The CDR3 length is 19 residues.

The rearrangement uses TRBV10-1 and TRBJ2-6, with TRBD1 matching over 10 bases. The ends lost 4 bases at V and 1 base at J; junction bases unmatched: 1. Germline CDR1 reads WNHNN; CDR2 reads SYGVQD (reference sequence). The CDR3 consists of 16 residues. For the CDR3, the DNA is TGCGCCAGCAGTGGACAGGGGGCTTCTGGGGCCAACGTCCTGACTTTC. Amino acid sequence: CASSGQGASGANVLTF.

This sequence joins TRBV5-1 and TRBJ1-1; D gene ambiguous. CDR3 length: 14 amino acids. Trimming left V 0 bases short and J 1 base short, with 7 bases between. The germline V gene encodes CDR1 SGHRS and CDR2 YFSETQ. The CDR3 spells CASSLAVANTEAFF. The DNA for the CDR3 is TGCGCCAGCAGCTTGGCAGTGGCGAACACTGAAGCTTTCTTT.

The rearrangement uses TRBV10-3 and TRBJ2-5, with 9 bases aligning to TRBD1. Germline V gene lookup returns CDR1 ENHRY and CDR2 SYGVKD. The CDR3 spans 12 residues. The V and J ends lost 6 bases and 5 bases, in that order; junction bases with no gene match: 1. CDR3 protein: CAISDRGETQYF. As DNA, the CDR3 is TGTGCCATCAGCGACAGGGGGGAGACCCAGTACTTC.

The chain carries TRBV5-5 and TRBJ2-2, with 8 nucleotides matching TRBD1. The CDR3 length is 16 residues. The trim removed 2 bases at V and 7 bases at J, leaving 10 bases unmatched. The germline V gene has CDR1 SGHKS and CDR2 YYEKEE (reference sequence). CDR3 in amino acids: CASSFFVGQGGGELFF. In DNA, the CDR3 is TGTGCCAGCAGCTTCTTTGTAGGACAGGGCGGCGGGGAGCTGTTTTTT.

CDR3 nucleotides: TGTGCCAGCAGTTTGACTAGCTCAAGCGAGACCCAGTACTTC. The encoded protein is CASSLTSSSETQYF. The rearrangement uses TRBV2 and TRBJ2-5; 7 bases are a match to TRBD2. V was clipped by 5 bases and J by 5 bases; unmatched bases: 8. Germline V gives CDR1 SNHLY, CDR2 FYNNEI. The CDR3 runs to 14 residues.

This clone was seen just once. Germline is not matched at one junction end, which may reflect a read error. The chain is built from TRBV6-2 or TRBV6-3 and TRBJ1-2, with D possibly being TRBD1 (6 bases). The germline V gene has CDR1 MNHEY and CDR2 SVGEGT. The CDR3 runs 13 residues. This CDR3 is CASSYSSARDKPF. In DNA form, the CDR3 reads TGTGCCAGCAGTTACTCCTCCGCCCGGGACAAGCCCTTC.

The rearrangement uses TRBV6-6 and TRBJ1-5; the match to TRBD1 covers 9 bases. V shed 4 bases and J 6 bases; nucleotides not matched to a gene: 4. The CDR3 contains 14 residues. The V gene's germline CDR1 is MNHNY and CDR2 SVGAGI (reference sequence). CDR3 loop: CASSLTGGGQPQHF. CDR3 DNA: TGTGCCAGCAGTTTAACAGGGGGCGGTCAGCCCCAGCATTTT.

The rearrangement links TRBV2 to TRBJ2-3; TRBD2 is a possible D gene (7 bases). V shed 7 bases and J shed 7 bases, with 18 bases lying between them. Germline V gene sequence: CDR1 SNHLY, CDR2 FYNNEI. This CDR3 spans 14 amino acids. As DNA, the CDR3 is TGTGCCAGCAAGGGGGACGGGGGGCTTTATACGCAGTATTTT. Translated, it gives CASKGDGGLYTQYF.

This chain uses TRBV2 with TRBJ1-5, with D possibly being TRBD1 (6 bases). This CDR3 contains 12 residues. V lost 3 bases and J lost 11, with 11 bases in between. Looked up from germline, CDR1 is SNHLY and CDR2 is FYNNEI. The CDR3: CASSDRGPAQHF. Written as DNA, the CDR3 is TGTGCCAGCAGTGACAGGGGCCCAGCCCAGCATTTT.

The rearrangement joins TRBV19 to TRBJ1-5, with TRBD1 matching over 10 bases. After removal of 3 bases from V and 5 bases from J, the junction contained 4 bases not matched to a gene. Germline V gives CDR1 LNHDA, CDR2 SQIVND (reference sequence). The CDR3 length is 15 residues. CDR3 in amino acids: CASSMVGTGDQPQHF. The CDR3 nucleotides read TGTGCCAGTAGTATGGTCGGGACAGGGGATCAGCCCCAGCATTTT. Full variable domain (rest looked up from reference TRBV19 and TRBJ1-5): DGGITQSPKYLFRKEGQNVTLSCEQNLNHDAMYWYRQDPGQGLRLIYYSQIVNDFQKGDIAEGYSVSREKKESFPLTVTSAQKNPTAFYLCASSMVGTGDQPQHFGDGTRLSIL.

The chain couples TRBV16 to TRBJ1-2, with 8 bases lining up with TRBD1. The germline V gene encodes CDR1 KGHSY and CDR2 FQNENV. Trimming took 1 base from V and 6 from J; bases not matched to a gene: 13. CDR3 size: 17 residues. The CDR3 region has the DNA TGTGCCAGCAGCCAATTGCGGGCAGGGGGCGCGTCAAATGGCTACACCTTC. Protein sequence: CASSQLRAGGASNGYTF.

V usage is TRBV7-9 and J usage is TRBJ1-1; possibly TRBD1 for D (5 bases). V lost 5 bases and J lost 5, with 15 bases in between. CDR3 length: 14 residues. The germline gives CDR1 SEHNR, CDR2 FQNEAQ (reference sequence). Here the CDR3 reads CASSPRDFWTEAFF. The CDR3 DNA follows: TGTGCCAGCAGCCCCAGGGACTTTTGGACTGAAGCTTTCTTT. Full variable domain (remainder filled in from reference TRBV7-9 and TRBJ1-1): DTGVSQNPRHKITKRGQNVTFRCDPISEHNRLYWYRQTLGQGPEFLTYFQNEAQLEKSRLLSDRFSAERPKGSFSTLEIQRTEQGDSAMYLCASSPRDFWTEAFFGQGTRLTVV.

J is TRBJ2-7 and V is TRBV5-6; tentatively, D is TRBD2 (5 bases). The CDR3 extends over 14 amino acids. Deletions cut 0 bases from V and 6 bases from J, with 13 bases between. Germline CDR1 reads SGHDT; CDR2 reads YYEEEE. In DNA form, the CDR3 reads TGTGCCAGCAGCTTGGGCGGGCCCGGTGCCGAGCAGTACTTC. The encoded protein is CASSLGGPGAEQYF.

This chain uses TRBV6-5 with TRBJ2-1, with 10 positions matching TRBD2. The germline V gene encodes CDR1 MNHEY and CDR2 SVGAGI. The CDR3 spans 15 residues. Losses at the gene ends were 10 bases for V and 4 bases for J; bases not matched to a gene: 10. CDR3 sequence reads: CAIILAGGFYNEQFF. In DNA form, the CDR3 reads TGTGCCATCATATTAGCGGGGGGCTTTTACAATGAGCAGTTCTTC.

The chain couples TRBV19 to TRBJ2-2, with D possibly being TRBD2 (5 bases). Germline V gene lookup returns CDR1 LNHDA and CDR2 SQIVND (reference sequence). The CDR3 is 16 residues long. Trimming removed 2 bases from V and 0 bases from J, with 10 bases in between. The CDR3 loop reads CASSINKDSNTGELFF. CDR3 coding DNA: TGTGCCAGTAGTATAAATAAGGACTCGAACACCGGGGAGCTGTTTTTT.

The chain carries TRBV19 and TRBJ1-2; TRBD1 might be the D (6 bases). CDR1 LNHDA and CDR2 SQIVND come from the germline V gene (reference sequence). The CDR3 runs 13 residues. V lost 7 bases to trimming and J lost 3 bases, with 12 bases between them. The CDR3 reads CASTMDRYYGYTF. The CDR3 bases are TGTGCCAGTACCATGGACAGATACTATGGCTACACCTTC. Together with reference TRBV19 and TRBJ1-2, the CDR3 gives the full variable domain: DGGITQSPKYLFRKEGQNVTLSCEQNLNHDAMYWYRQDPGQGLRLIYYSQIVNDFQKGDIAEGYSVSREKKESFPLTVTSAQKNPTAFYLCASTMDRYYGYTFGSGTRLTVV.

This clone occurred once. V is TRBV30 and J is TRBJ1-1; no definite D call. Germline V gene sequence: CDR1 GTSNPN, CDR2 SVGIG (reference sequence). Between the trimmed V and J ends, which lost 0 bases and 1 base, there was a span of 6 bases. The CDR3 is made up of 13 amino acids. In DNA form, the CDR3 reads TGTGCCTGGAGTGTATCATGGAACACTGAAGCTTTCTTT. This codes for CAWSVSWNTEAFF.

The chain has TRBV10-3 and TRBJ2-2; D remains ambiguous. V lost 5 bases, J lost 1 base, and 8 bases lay in between. The CDR3 spans 14 residues. The germline gives CDR1 ENHRY, CDR2 SYGVKD. The DNA of the CDR3 is TGTGCCATCAGTAGTCGAGAGAACACCGGGGAGCTGTTTTTT. It encodes CAISSRENTGELFF.

The J gene is TRBJ1-3, the V gene TRBV3-1 (or the pseudogene TRBV3-2); D not resolved. Trimming took off 7 bases at V and 4 bases at J, with 14 bases between the two ends. The CDR3 sequence is 14 residues long. The V gene's germline CDR1 is LGHDT and CDR2 YNNKEL (reference sequence). CDR3 in DNA: TGTGCCAGCACTCCGGTGGTATTCGGAAACACCATATATTTT. The encoded protein is CASTPVVFGNTIYF.

The chain is built from TRBV19 and TRBJ1-3; D might be TRBD1 (5 bases). The length of the CDR3 is 12 residues. Germline V CDR1 and CDR2: LNHDA, SQIVND (reference sequence). Trimming stripped 9 bases from V and 8 bases from J, with 14 bases between. This chain's CDR3 is CASRGDGYTIYF. The CDR3 bases are TGTGCCAGCCGCGGGGACGGTTACACCATATATTTT.

The chain carries TRBV19 and TRBJ1-1, with 8 bases that match TRBD1. Germline CDR1 LNHDA, CDR2 SQIVND (reference sequence). The J segment lost 1 base and the V segment lost 5 bases, leaving 9 bases of the junction unmatched. There are 16 residues in the CDR3. The CDR3 coding sequence is TGTGCCAGTAGTCCACAGACAGGGGTCGAGAACACTGAAGCTTTCTTT. Encoded protein: CASSPQTGVENTEAFF.

The chain couples TRBV25-1 to TRBJ2-7; TRBD1 aligns across 10 bases. Germline CDR1 and CDR2: MGHDK and SYGVNS. Losses at the gene ends were 3 bases for V and 2 bases for J; bases not matched to a gene: 7. The CDR3 has 16 residues. The CDR3 loop reads CASSDERGTGAYEQYF. For the CDR3, the DNA is TGTGCCAGCAGTGACGAGAGGGGGACAGGGGCCTACGAGCAGTACTTC.

The J gene is TRBJ1-1, the V gene TRBV4-3; tentatively, D is TRBD1 (6 bases). The V gene's germline CDR1 is LGHNA and CDR2 YSLEER. Trimming took 1 base from V and 0 from J, leaving 18 bases between them. This CDR3 is built from 18 residues. The CDR3 reads CASSQAIGQGKVNTEAFF. The CDR3 nucleotides are TGCGCCAGCAGCCAAGCGATTGGTCAGGGGAAAGTGAACACTGAAGCTTTCTTT.

V and J are TRBV7-2 and TRBJ2-4, with 8 bases lining up with TRBD2. Germline CDR1 SGHTA, CDR2 FQGNSA. The CDR3 has 14 residues. Trimming took 1 base from V and 6 from J; bases not matched to a gene: 2. The CDR3 region is CASSLGGGRNIQYF. In DNA, the CDR3 is TGTGCCAGCAGCTTAGGCGGGGGGAGAAACATTCAGTACTTC.

The genes are TRBV18 and TRBJ1-4; the match to TRBD1 covers 7 bases. CDR1 is KGHSH and CDR2 is LQKENI in the germline V gene. CDR3 length: 15 residues. V was clipped by 0 bases and J by 4 bases; unmatched bases: 2. The CDR3 loop reads CASSPPGQNNEKLFF. The CDR3 DNA is TGTGCCAGCTCACCACCGGGACAGAATAATGAAAAACTGTTTTTT.

J is TRBJ1-4 and V is TRBV10-3; 10 bases match TRBD1. Germline CDR1 ENHRY, CDR2 SYGVKD. The trim removed 10 bases at V and 8 bases at J, leaving 10 bases unmatched. This CDR3 comprises 14 residues. Here the CDR3 reads CATKPGTGVEKLFF. CDR3 bases: TGTGCCACCAAACCCGGGACAGGGGTAGAAAAACTGTTTTTT.

About this clone itself: One end of the junction is discordant with germline, which a read error may explain. This chain connects TRBV7-7 to TRBJ2-1; 7 bases align to TRBD1. CDR3 length equals 14 residues. The germline V gene encodes CDR1 SSHAT and CDR2 FNYEAQ (reference sequence). CDR3: CASSLDPGGFEQFF. The CDR3 DNA is TGTGCTAGCAGCTTAGATCCAGGGGGATTTGAGCAGTTCTTC.

This clone was recorded only once. The chain joins TRBV2 to TRBJ2-1; 8 bases match TRBD1. The CDR3 spans 14 residues. Trimming took 10 bases from V and 6 from J; bases not matched to a gene: 11. Germline lookup yields CDR1 SNHLY and CDR2 FYNNEI. The chain's CDR3 is CATPRQGYGNEQFF. The CDR3 coding sequence is TGTGCCACGCCGCGACAGGGGTATGGCAATGAGCAGTTCTTC.